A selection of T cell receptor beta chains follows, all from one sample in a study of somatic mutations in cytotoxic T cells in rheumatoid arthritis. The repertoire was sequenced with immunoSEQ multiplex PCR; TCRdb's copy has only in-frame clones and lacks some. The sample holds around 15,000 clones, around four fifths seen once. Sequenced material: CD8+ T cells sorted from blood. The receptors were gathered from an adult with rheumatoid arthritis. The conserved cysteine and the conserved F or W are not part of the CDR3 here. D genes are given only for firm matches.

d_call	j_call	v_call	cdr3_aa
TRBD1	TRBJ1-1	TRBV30	ACRPGTANTEAF
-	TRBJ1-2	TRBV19	ASSPGADYGYT
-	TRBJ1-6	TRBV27	ASSLRWSRGPLH
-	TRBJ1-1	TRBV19	ASSPTGNTEAF
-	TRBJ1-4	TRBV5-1	ASRPPGEGEKLF
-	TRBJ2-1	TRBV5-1	ASSRGLTSYNEQF
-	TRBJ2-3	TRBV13	ASSFYTDTQY
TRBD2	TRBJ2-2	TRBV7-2	ASSHYAGLADTGELF
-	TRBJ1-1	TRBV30	AWNRLDTEAF
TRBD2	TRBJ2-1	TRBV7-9	ASSLGARTSGGVGNEQF
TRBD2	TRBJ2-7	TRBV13	ASSTGTTPGEQY
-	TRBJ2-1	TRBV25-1	ASSYGTNEQF
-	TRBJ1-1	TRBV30	ALSGGTTEAF
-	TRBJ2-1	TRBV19	ASSSSSSVENEQF
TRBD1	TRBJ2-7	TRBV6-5	ASRRGTGVTYEQY
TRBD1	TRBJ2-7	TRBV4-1	ASSQETGRVYEQY
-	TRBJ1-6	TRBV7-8	ASSLEPYNSPLH
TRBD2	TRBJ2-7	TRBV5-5	ASSLDPGLGNEQY
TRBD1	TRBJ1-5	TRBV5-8	ASSFGDRGRQPQH
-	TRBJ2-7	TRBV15	ATSIATTYEQY
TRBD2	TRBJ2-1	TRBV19	ASSASGTSGGSYNEQF
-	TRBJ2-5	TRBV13	ASSLAGHQETQY
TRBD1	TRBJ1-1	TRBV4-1	ASSHGQGETEAF
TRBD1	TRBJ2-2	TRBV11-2	ASSSPGDRGGMTGELF
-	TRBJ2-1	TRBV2	ASSAGDSYNEQF
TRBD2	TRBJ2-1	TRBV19	ASSTLAGVYNEQF
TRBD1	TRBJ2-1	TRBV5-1	ASSFTDRVTGNEQF
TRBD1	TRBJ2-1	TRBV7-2	ASSWGDRGGQF
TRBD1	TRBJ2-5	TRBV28	ASRMDRVYVEQY
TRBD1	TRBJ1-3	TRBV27	ASSRDRGPGTIY
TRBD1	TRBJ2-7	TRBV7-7	ASSPGTGGAEQY
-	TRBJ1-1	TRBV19	ASRPGLTEAF
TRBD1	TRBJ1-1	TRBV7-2	ASSLAGTDTEAF
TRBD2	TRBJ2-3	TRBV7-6	ASSLPGLAGLGGSTDTQY
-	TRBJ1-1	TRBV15	ATSRDLNTNTEAF
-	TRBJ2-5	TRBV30	AWLSSRNFLGETQY
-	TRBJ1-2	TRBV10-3	AISELKRYGYT
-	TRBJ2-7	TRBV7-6	ASSLWAVGRSSYEQY
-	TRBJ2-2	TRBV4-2	ASGRLENTGELF